This passage covers 13 T cell receptor beta chains from one sample sequenced in a study of cytomegalovirus exposure and HLA in healthy donors. This PCR relied on a set of 60 Vbeta primers and 13 Jbeta primers. Sequencing was performed with immunoSEQ multiplex PCR; in TCRdb, only in-frame clones are kept and a portion is missing. The sample contains over 150,000 clones, approximately 80% of which appear only once. The sequencing input was PBMCs. All receptors derive from a woman between 50 and 59 years old in good health and CMV-seropositive.

In this sample, this clone turned up a few times. The rearrangement links TRBV19 to TRBJ1-4; 7 bases agree with TRBD1. Unmatched junction bases numbered 9, after V lost 5 bases and J lost 0 bases. There are 17 residues in the CDR3. Per the germline V gene, CDR1 is LNHDA and CDR2 is SQIVND (reference sequence). The CDR3 region has the DNA TGTGCCAGTAGTCCGAGACAGGGTTGGGCAACTAATGAAAAACTGTTTTTT. Translation gives CASSPRQGWATNEKLFF.

The V gene is TRBV5-6, the J gene TRBJ1-2; maybe TRBD1 (6 bases). CDR1 is SGHDT and CDR2 is YYEEEE in the germline V gene. The CDR3 consists of 13 residues. V dropped 2 bases and J dropped 4 bases, with 9 bases sitting between them. CDR3 sequence: CASSFTGSYGYTF. The CDR3, as DNA: TGTGCCAGCAGCTTTACAGGGTCCTATGGCTACACCTTC. The full variable domain, with the rest looked up from reference TRBV5-6 and TRBJ1-2, is DAGVTQSPTHLIKTRGQQVTLRCSPKSGHDTVSWYQQALGQGPQFIFQYYEEEERQRGNFPDRFSGHQFPNYSSELNVNALLLGDSALYLCASSFTGSYGYTFGSGTRLTVV.

V is TRBV5-5 and J is TRBJ2-7, with TRBD2 identical over 9 bases. J was trimmed by 4 bases and V by 5 bases; bases with no gene match: 7. The CDR3 extends over 14 amino acids. Germline values: CDR1 SGHKS, CDR2 YYEKEE (reference sequence). The CDR3, as DNA: TGTGCCAGCAGGACGGGTAGCGGGAGATACGAGCAGTACTTC. Protein product: CASRTGSGRYEQYF.

The genes are TRBV5-1 and TRBJ1-2; D is possibly TRBD1 (5 bases). V lost 4 bases to trimming and J lost 5 bases, with 9 bases between them. The germline V gene has CDR1 SGHRS and CDR2 YFSETQ. The CDR3 length is 12 residues. CDR3 protein: CASSPRGYGYTF. As DNA, the CDR3 is TGCGCCAGCAGCCCCCGGGGGTATGGCTACACCTTC.

This sequence joins TRBV4-3 and TRBJ2-7; 7 positions agree with TRBD2. This CDR3 contains 16 residues. The V and J ends lost 6 bases and 4 bases, in that order; junction bases with no gene match: 15. Germline lookup yields CDR1 LGHNA and CDR2 YSLEER. CDR3 region: CASSRMTSSTPYEQYF. The CDR3 nucleotides read TGCGCCAGCAGTCGAATGACTAGCAGCACCCCTTACGAGCAGTACTTC.

For this clone: One junction end disagrees with the germline gene, perhaps due to a read error. The chain is built from TRBV9 and TRBJ2-6; 8 nucleotides align to TRBD1. Germline CDR1 SGDLS, CDR2 YYNGEE. The CDR3 covers 18 residues. The CDR3 here is CASSERGTGLSGANGLTF. Written as DNA, the CDR3 is TGTGCCAGCAGCGAGAGAGGGACAGGCCTCTCTGGGGCCAACGGCCTGACTTTC. The full variable domain, its missing parts supplied by reference TRBV9 and TRBJ2-6, is DSGVTQTPKHLITATGQRVTLRCSPRSGDLSVYWYQQSLDQGLQFLIQYYNGEERAKGNILERFSAQQFPDLHSELNLSSLELGDSALYFCASSERGTGLSGANGLTFGAGSRLTVL.

The chain uses TRBV27 and TRBJ2-2, with 7 bases that match TRBD1. The CDR3 contains 15 residues. Germline CDR1 and CDR2: MNHEY and SMNVEV (reference sequence). V was clipped by 5 bases and J by 1 base; unmatched bases: 4. Here the CDR3 reads CASSLRGMNTGELFF. The CDR3, as DNA: TGTGCCAGCAGTCTCAGGGGGATGAACACCGGGGAGCTGTTTTTT.

The chain is built from TRBV11-3 and TRBJ2-2, with a possible D match to TRBD2 (5 bases). Germline-derived CDR1 and CDR2 are SGHNT and YENEEA. The ends were cut back, 5 bases at V and 1 base at J, with 11 bases in the middle. CDR3 size: 15 residues. The CDR3 DNA reads as TGTGCCAGCAGCCAGGACGGACTGAACACCGGGGAGCTGTTTTTT. Amino acids: CASSQDGLNTGELFF.

To note about this clone: Mismatch with germline at one junction end may stem from a read error. The CDR3 spells CSVKDRGEKLFF. The CDR3 DNA is TGCAGCGTTAAAGACAGGGGTGAAAAACTGTTTTTT. J is TRBJ1-4 and V is TRBV29-1; the match to TRBD1 covers 8 bases. This CDR3 region has 12 residues. Germline V gene lookup returns CDR1 SQVTM and CDR2 ANQGSEA.

This clone turned up a few times. This specimen includes other DNA sequences encoding the same CDR3. V and J are TRBV18 and TRBJ1-2, with a possible D match to TRBD1 (5 bases). V dropped 1 base and J dropped 0 bases, with 9 bases sitting between them. CDR3 length equals 15 residues. From germline, CDR1 is KGHSH and CDR2 LQKENI. This CDR3 is CASSPRGGANYGYTF. The CDR3 coding sequence is TGTGCCAGCTCACCACGGGGGGGAGCTAACTATGGCTACACCTTC.

For this clone: Other DNA sequences within the sample encode an identical CDR3. The chain employs TRBV7-9 and TRBJ2-3; D call uncertain. Trimming shortened V by 2 bases and J by 6 bases, and 3 bases separated the two germline ends. The CDR3 sequence is 11 residues long. CDR1 SEHNR and CDR2 FQNEAQ come from the germline V gene (reference sequence). The CDR3 region has the DNA TGTGCCAGCAGCTTATCGGATACGCAGTATTTT. Translating it yields CASSLSDTQYF.

V and J are TRBV18 and TRBJ1-5, with D perhaps matching TRBD1 (5 bases). Germline CDR1 and CDR2: KGHSH and LQKENI. Trimming stripped 3 bases from V and 5 bases from J, with 17 bases between. The CDR3 is 16 amino acids. The CDR3 nucleotides read TGTGCCAGCTCACCTTCACAGCCCGGGGGTGATCAGCCCCAGCATTTT. This codes for CASSPSQPGGDQPQHF.

Regarding this clone: One junction end does not reproduce the germline sequence, and a read error may be involved. The CDR3 loop reads CAGRGQGDTEAFF. The CDR3 nucleotides read TGTGCCGGCAGGGGACAGGGGGACACTGAAGCTTTCTTT. The gene calls are TRBV28 and TRBJ1-1, with 11 bases that match TRBD1. This CDR3 comprises 13 residues. Germline V gene lookup returns CDR1 MDHEN and CDR2 SYDVKM.